These 19 T cell receptor beta chains originate from one sample sequenced in a study of Graves' ophthalmopathy and Graves' hyperthyroidism. Amplification of the TCR beta CDR3 regions used RNA transcripts (as template). First-round RT-PCR employed HTBI primers, with a second-round multiplex PCR after it. From the multiplex PCR reads, TCRdb called clonotypes with MiXCR, one entry per CDR3 protein. The sample has a few hundred thousand distinct CDR3 sequences, 20% to 25% seen once; the top ten hold approximately 39%. Sample: peripheral blood. Every receptor here comes from a woman between 50 and 59 years old with Graves' ophthalmopathy.

The table lists this clonotype with many counts. The chain uses TRBV6-2 or TRBV6-3 and TRBJ1-5; D gene ambiguous. The V gene lost 6 bases and the J gene lost 0 bases, with 12 bases spanning the gap. Germline-derived CDR1 and CDR2 are MNHEY and SVGEGT. The CDR3 loop spans 15 amino acids. Here the CDR3 reads CASSLYRSSNQPQHF. The CDR3 nucleotides are TGTGCCAGCAGCTTATATCGGTCTAGCAATCAGCCCCAGCATTTT.

This clonotype was recorded at least ten times. The rearrangement joins TRBV7-9 to TRBJ2-5; D call uncertain. Germline V lookup: CDR1 SEHNR, CDR2 FQNEAQ (reference sequence). The CDR3 loop spans 13 amino acids. Trimming removed 3 bases at V and 2 bases at J, with 7 bases between. CDR3: CASSFQQQETQYF. In DNA, the CDR3 is TGTGCCAGCAGCTTTCAACAGCAAGAGACCCAGTACTTC.

A remark on this clonotype: A much more abundant neighbour one base away suggests this may be a read error. The conserved closing phenylalanine or tryptophan is absent in this CDR3, likely reflecting a read error. The chain carries TRBV27 and TRBJ1-2; D remains unclear. Germline CDR1 reads MNHEY; CDR2 reads SMNVEV (reference sequence). The length of the CDR3 is 16 residues. V dropped 6 bases and J dropped 4 bases, with 21 bases sitting between them. The CDR3 here is CASSLGRGPAAYGYTL. The CDR3 nucleotides read TGTGCCAGCAGCTTGGGGAGAGGCCCTGCGGCCTATGGCTACACCCTC.

This clonotype was detected many times. This chain connects TRBV2 to TRBJ1-5; D might be TRBD1 (5 bases). V dropped 5 bases and J dropped 5 bases, with 19 bases sitting between them. The CDR3 contains 16 residues. Germline V gene data show CDR1 as SNHLY and CDR2 as FYNNEI. The CDR3 DNA reads as TGTGCCAGCAGTTTTCTCCAAGGGGAGGGTCATCAGCCCCAGCATTTT. Translating gives CASSFLQGEGHQPQHF.

The chain employs TRBV6-1 and TRBJ2-7; 7 bases are shared with TRBD1. The J segment lost 3 bases and the V segment lost 3 bases, leaving 5 bases of the junction unmatched. From germline, CDR1 is MNHNS and CDR2 SASEGT. This CDR3 comprises 14 residues. The DNA for the CDR3 is TGTGCCAGCAGTGACCAACAGGGGATCTACGAGCAGTACTTC. It specifies CASSDQQGIYEQYF.

The genes are TRBV12-3 or TRBV12-4 and TRBJ1-2, with D possibly TRBD1 on 6 matching bases. Trimming left V 6 bases short and J 6 bases short, with 14 bases between. CDR3 size: 13 residues. This chain's CDR3 is CASSRTGLDGYTF. DNA for the CDR3: TGTGCCAGCAGCAGAACAGGGTTGGATGGCTACACCTTC.

This sequence joins TRBV6-5 and TRBJ1-5; D is unresolved. The CDR3 loop spans 16 amino acids. V was pared by 0 bases and J by 1 base, with 10 bases between. The germline V gene encodes CDR1 MNHEY and CDR2 SVGAGI. CDR3: CASSYSRAVSNQPQHF. CDR3 sequence (DNA): TGTGCCAGCAGTTACTCGAGGGCAGTGAGCAATCAGCCCCAGCATTTT.

This chain uses TRBV12-3 or TRBV12-4 with TRBJ2-2; a weak D match, TRBD1 (6 bases). The CDR3 has 14 amino acids. V was trimmed by 6 bases and J by 0 bases, leaving 8 bases between them. CDR3 DNA sequence: TGTGCCAGCAGCCACAGGGCGAACACCGGGGAGCTGTTTTTT. Its protein is CASSHRANTGELFF.

The V call is TRBV6-5, the J call TRBJ1-2, with a weak D call TRBD1 (6 bases). The V end lost 2 bases, the J end lost 2 bases, and 15 bases lay between the germline ends. The CDR3 has 16 amino acids. CDR1 and CDR2 (germline): MNHEY, SVGAGI. The CDR3 protein is CASSYGGRQGNYGYTF. CDR3 nucleotide sequence: TGTGCCAGCAGTTACGGGGGGCGCCAGGGGAACTATGGCTACACCTTC.

The chain combines TRBV20-1 with TRBJ1-5; 9 bases fit TRBD1. Germline CDR1 and CDR2: DFQATT and SNEGSKA (reference sequence). Trimming took 5 bases from V and 6 from J; bases not matched to a gene: 8. The CDR3 spans 14 residues. The CDR3 nucleotides read TGCAGTGCTCTCGTACAGGGGGCGGCTCAGCCCCAGCATTTT. Protein: CSALVQGAAQPQHF.

The chain recombines TRBV11-2 with TRBJ2-5; 11 positions match TRBD1. V shed 5 bases, J shed 1 base, and the junction held 15 bases outside the gene matches. The CDR3 runs to 19 residues. Germline V lookup: CDR1 SGHAT, CDR2 FQNNGV. CDR3 coding DNA: TGTGCCAGCAGCCCCTATGGACAGGGGGCTCTCCTTGGCCAAGAGACCCAGTACTTC. Its translation is CASSPYGQGALLGQETQYF. Full variable domain (missing parts from reference TRBV11-2 and TRBJ2-5): EAGVAQSPRYKIIEKRQSVAFWCNPISGHATLYWYQQILGQGPKLLIQFQNNGVVDDSQLPKDRFSAERLKGVDSTLKIQPAKLEDSAVYLCASSPYGQGALLGQETQYFGPGTRLLVL.

The table lists this clonotype with many counts. This rearrangement joins TRBV20-1 to TRBJ2-7, with D possibly being TRBD1 or TRBD2 (5 bases each). The germline gives CDR1 DFQATT, CDR2 SNEGSKA (reference sequence). CDR3 length: 12 amino acids. V lost 2 bases, J lost 8 bases, and 13 bases lay in between. This CDR3 reads CSARIPGQQQYF. The CDR3 coding sequence is TGCAGTGCTAGAATACCGGGGCAGCAGCAGTACTTC.

This clonotype has ten or more counts. V and J are TRBV28 and TRBJ1-2; D remains ambiguous. The germline V gene encodes CDR1 MDHEN and CDR2 SYDVKM. This CDR3 contains 15 residues. V shed 5 bases and J shed 4 bases, with 17 bases lying between them. The CDR3 region has the DNA TGTGCCAGCAGTGGCCAAAAGAGGGCAGGCTATGGCTACACCTTC. Amino acid sequence: CASSGQKRAGYGYTF.

A note on this clonotype: One junction end disagrees with the germline gene, perhaps due to a read error. This chain uses TRBV24-1 with TRBJ2-5, with 7 positions matching TRBD1. This CDR3 region has 17 residues. Per the germline V gene, CDR1 is KGHDR and CDR2 is SFDVKD. The CDR3 sequence is CATSEPTGATRGETLYF. Written as DNA, the CDR3 is TGTGCCACCAGTGAGCCAACAGGGGCGACAAGAGGGGAGACCCTGTACTTC.

The rearrangement uses TRBV27 and TRBJ2-3, with TRBD2 identical over 9 bases. The CDR3 extends over 15 amino acids. J gave up 5 bases and V 7 bases, and 10 bases lay outside the gene matches. The germline gives CDR1 MNHEY, CDR2 SMNVEV (reference sequence). CDR3 sequence: CASTTLAGAGDTQYF. The CDR3 nucleotides are TGTGCCAGCACCACCTTAGCGGGGGCTGGAGATACGCAGTATTTT.

This clonotype was seen repeatedly, ten times or more. The chain employs TRBV12-3 or TRBV12-4 and TRBJ1-5; no clear D gene. The CDR3 has 15 residues. The ends were cut back, 7 bases at V and 5 bases at J, with 18 bases in the middle. Here the CDR3 DNA reads TGTGCCAGCACCAACCGGGCCTTGGGAGATCAGCCCCAGCATTTT. It yields the protein CASTNRALGDQPQHF.

This clonotype was seen many times. The rearrangement links TRBV14 to TRBJ2-7; 9 bases are shared with TRBD2. Germline-derived CDR1 and CDR2 are SGHDN and FVKESK. The CDR3 spans 15 residues. V lost 6 bases, J lost 0 bases, and 6 bases stayed unmatched. The CDR3 loop reads CASRRRLADSYEQYF. CDR3 sequence (DNA): TGTGCCAGCAGACGACGACTAGCGGACTCCTACGAGCAGTACTTC.

In this sample, this clonotype turned up many times. The V call is TRBV29-1, the J call TRBJ2-7; D possibly matches TRBD1 or TRBD2 (5 bases each). The germline gives CDR1 SQVTM, CDR2 ANQGSEA. Trimming cost V 0 bases and J 6 bases, with 12 bases left between them. The CDR3 totals 13 residues. The CDR3: CSVEDQGGSEQYF. DNA of the CDR3: TGCAGCGTTGAAGATCAGGGTGGGAGCGAGCAGTACTTC.

The chain carries TRBV30 and TRBJ2-4; a possible D gene is TRBD1 (6 bases). CDR3 length equals 16 residues. CDR1 GTSNPN and CDR2 SVGIG come from the germline V gene (reference sequence). With 0 bases removed from V and 2 bases from J, the gap between germline ends came to 14 bases. The CDR3 reads CAWSVSGAVTKNIQYF. Written as DNA, the CDR3 is TGTGCCTGGAGTGTATCAGGGGCTGTGACCAAAAACATTCAGTACTTC.